These T cell receptor beta chains were read from a single sample in a study of blood T cell repertoires in COVID-19. Data came from immunoSEQ multiplex PCR; TCRdb stores just in-frame clones and leaves some out. The repertoire consists of 140,000 or so clones, with 88% occurring once and the leading ten covering 1.5% to 2%. What was sequenced was peripheral blood. The receptors shown here come from a man aged 70 or older with acute or convalescent COVID-19. Each CDR3 is given with its conserved first and last residue. A D gene is named only where the DNA matches it firmly. Clone sizes are given selectively: once, few, many, or a class where the clone is expanded.

V	size	D	J	DNA	CDR3
TRBV6-2/TRBV6-3	.	.	TRBJ1-1	TGTGCCAGCAGTAACCGGCGGAGTTTGAACACTGAAGCTTTCTTT	CASSNRRSLNTEAFF
TRBV7-3	.	TRBD2	TRBJ2-3	TGTGCCAGCAGCCCCCGGTTAGCGGGAGTCGGGGATACGCAGTATTTT	CASSPRLAGVGDTQYF
TRBV6-4	.	TRBD1	TRBJ1-1	TGTGCCAGCCTTGGGACAGTGAACACTGAAGCTTTCTTT	CASLGTVNTEAFF
TRBV4-1	.	.	TRBJ1-4	TGCGCCAGCAGCCAAGTCGGGGGACTTAATGAAAAACTGTTTTTT	CASSQVGGLNEKLFF
TRBV5-4	.	.	TRBJ2-2	TGTGCCAGCAGCTTGCGACAGAACACCGGGGAGCTGTTTTTT	CASSLRQNTGELFF
TRBV28	.	.	TRBJ2-7	TGTGCCAGCAGTTTACACTCTCCCTTCGGCGAGCAGTACTTC	CASSLHSPFGEQYF
TRBV7-9	once	TRBD1	TRBJ1-1	TGTGCCAGCAGCTCTAGCGGGACAGGTTATGAAGCTTTCTTT	CASSSSGTGYEAFF
TRBV5-6	once	TRBD1	TRBJ2-5	TGTGCCAGCAGCGCGGAGACAGGGGCTACTGAGACCCAGTACTTC	CASSAETGATETQYF
TRBV27	.	.	TRBJ2-2	TGTGCCAGCAGTTTACAGGGTTTGGGAACCGGGGAGCTGTTTTTT	CASSLQGLGTGELFF
TRBV5-1	.	.	TRBJ2-5	TGCGCCAGCAGCCCAGGGTTAACAGAGACCCAGTACTTC	CASSPGLTETQYF
TRBV5-1	.	TRBD1	TRBJ1-6	TGCGCCAGCAGCTCCCGACAGGGATACAATTCACCCCTCCACTTT	CASSSRQGYNSPLHF
TRBV5-5	.	.	TRBJ1-2	TGTGCCAGCAGCCCTAGTGACTATGGCTACACCTTC	CASSPSDYGYTF
TRBV2	.	.	TRBJ2-5	TGTGCCAGCACCAGGGGGGCCCGGGAGACCCAGTACTTC	CASTRGARETQYF
TRBV27	.	TRBD1	TRBJ2-1	TGTGCCAGCAGTTTATCCCGAACCGGGACAGGGGCAAATGAGCAGTTCTTC	CASSLSRTGTGANEQFF
TRBV15	once	.	TRBJ1-3	TGTGCCACCAGTATCTCTGGAAACACCATATATTTT	CATSISGNTIYF
TRBV11-1	.	.	TRBJ1-1	TGTGCCAGCAGCTTATCCGGTACAGGGAACACTGAAGCTTTCTTT	CASSLSGTGNTEAFF
TRBV4-1	once	.	TRBJ1-2	TGCGCCAGCAGCCAAGAGGGAAAAGGGGTAGCGGGAGGCTACACCTTC	CASSQEGKGVAGGYTF
TRBV5-1	.	.	TRBJ1-1	TGCGCCAGCACTCAGGAGGGAACTGAAGCTTTCTTT	CASTQEGTEAFF
TRBV11-1	.	.	TRBJ2-3	TGTGCCAGCAGCCGGACCTCAGGGCCCAGCACAGATACGCAGTATTTT	CASSRTSGPSTDTQYF
TRBV6-5	many	TRBD1	TRBJ1-5	TGTGCCAGCAGTCCCTCGACAGGGGGGCAGCCCCAGCATTTT	CASSPSTGGQPQHF
TRBV19	.	.	TRBJ1-1	TGTGCCAGTAGTTCAATGGACCGGACTTGGACTGAAGCTTTCTTT	CASSSMDRTWTEAFF
TRBV12-3/TRBV12-4	once	.	TRBJ2-3	TGTGCCAGCAGGGCCGCAGGGCATACGCAGTATTTT	CASRAAGHTQYF
TRBV5-6	.	.	TRBJ2-5	TGTGCCAGCAGCGCCTGGACAGGAGGGGGAGAGACCCAGTACTTC	CASSAWTGGGETQYF